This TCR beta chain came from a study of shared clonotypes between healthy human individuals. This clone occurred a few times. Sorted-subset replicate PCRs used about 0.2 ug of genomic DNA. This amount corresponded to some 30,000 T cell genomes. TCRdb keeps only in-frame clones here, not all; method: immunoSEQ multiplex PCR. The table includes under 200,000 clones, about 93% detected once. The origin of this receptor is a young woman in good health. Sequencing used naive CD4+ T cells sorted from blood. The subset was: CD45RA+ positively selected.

The CDR3 bases are TGTGCCAGCAGCTTAGAGTACGAGCAGTACTTC. Protein sequence: CASSLEYEQYF. J is TRBJ2-7 and V is TRBV7-9; no reliable D call. CDR3 length equals 11 residues. CDR1 and CDR2 (germline): SEHNR, FQNEAQ (reference sequence). The V end was cut by 1 base, the J end by 4 bases, with 2 bases between.